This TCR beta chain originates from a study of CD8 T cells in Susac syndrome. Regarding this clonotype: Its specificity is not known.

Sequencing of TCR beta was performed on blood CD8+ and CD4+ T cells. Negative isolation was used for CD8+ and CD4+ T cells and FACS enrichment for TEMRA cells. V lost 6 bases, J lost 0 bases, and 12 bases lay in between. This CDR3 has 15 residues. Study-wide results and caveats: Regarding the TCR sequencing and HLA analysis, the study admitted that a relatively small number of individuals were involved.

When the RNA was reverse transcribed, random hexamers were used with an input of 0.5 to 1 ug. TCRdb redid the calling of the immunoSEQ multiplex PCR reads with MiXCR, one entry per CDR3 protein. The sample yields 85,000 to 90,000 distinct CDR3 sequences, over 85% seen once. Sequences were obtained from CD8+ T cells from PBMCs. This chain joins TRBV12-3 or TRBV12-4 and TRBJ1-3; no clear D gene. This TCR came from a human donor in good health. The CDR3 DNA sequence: TGTGCCAGCAGCTACCAAGACAACTCTGGAAACACCATATATTTT. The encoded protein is CASSYQDNSGNTIYF.